The next 21 T cell receptor beta chains were all read from a single sample in a study of regulatory T cells in long-lasting Graves disease. Time point reported: newly diagnosed GD, antithyroid drugs for less than 3 months. Generation of the TCR library employed RNA extracted from PBMCs. Both iRepertoire HTBI primers and Arm-PCR of CDR3 regions were used to build the TCR beta libraries. TCRdb passed the multiplex PCR reads through MiXCR, listing each CDR3 protein once. The table records 500,000 or so distinct CDR3 sequences, 15% to 20% of them present only once. This sample was also put to use in a study of T cells in Graves' hyperthyroidism and ophthalmopathy.

The specimen comprised peripheral blood mononuclear cells (PBMCs), sampled at new diagnosis, from a patient treated with antithyroid drugs. These receptors all stem from a woman aged 35-60 years with Graves disease.

At least ten counts were recorded for this clonotype. The chain uses TRBV6-2 or TRBV6-3 and TRBJ2-5; TRBD1 matches 11 bases. Germline V lookup: CDR1 MNHEY, CDR2 SVGEGT. The CDR3 runs to 14 residues. The junction had 6 bases not matched to a gene; V was cut back by 7 bases and J by 5 bases. CDR3 sequence (DNA): TGTGCCAGCACCCCGGGACAGGGGGTTGAGACCCAGTACTTC. It encodes CASTPGQGVETQYF.

This chain links TRBV7-6 with TRBJ1-2; D gene ambiguous. Germline V lookup: CDR1 SGHVS, CDR2 FNYEAQ. This CDR3 contains 14 residues. V lost 2 bases to trimming and J lost 4 bases, with 11 bases between them. The CDR3 loop is CASSLSSSGYGYTF. The DNA for the CDR3 is TGTGCCAGCAGCTTATCCAGCTCGGGCTATGGCTACACCTTC.

This chain uses TRBV12-3 or TRBV12-4 with TRBJ1-3, with D maybe TRBD1 (6 bases). Deletions cut 5 bases from V and 0 bases from J, with 14 bases between. The CDR3 is 16 amino acids. The CDR3, as DNA: TGTGCCAGCAGTCCACCGGGACATTTCTCTGGAAACACCATATATTTT. It yields the protein CASSPPGHFSGNTIYF.

Many counts were recorded for this clonotype. The rearrangement joins TRBV5-1 to TRBJ1-6; D is unclear. V lost 0 bases and J lost 9, with 13 bases in between. Germline V CDR1 and CDR2: SGHRS, YFSETQ. The length of the CDR3 is 15 residues. The CDR3 loop is CASSLGPSEGSPLHF. The DNA for the CDR3 is TGCGCCAGCAGCTTGGGTCCATCTGAGGGTTCACCCCTCCACTTT.

The rearrangement uses TRBV11-2 and TRBJ2-1, with a possible D match to TRBD2 (6 bases). V was clipped by 5 bases and J by 13 bases, with 18 bases between them. Germline values: CDR1 SGHAT, CDR2 FQNNGV. The CDR3 sequence is 13 residues long. CDR3 sequence reads: CASSASGVETQFF. The CDR3 region has the DNA TGTGCCAGCAGCGCGTCGGGGGTAGAGACCCAGTTCTTC.

This clonotype was counted a few times. The chain recombines TRBV7-6 with TRBJ1-4; D not resolved. The CDR3 is 14 amino acids. V was trimmed by 1 base and J by 8 bases, leaving 11 bases between them. CDR1 and CDR2 from the germline V gene are SGHVS and FNYEAQ. The CDR3 is CASSLEAYAEKLFF. In DNA form, the CDR3 reads TGTGCCAGCAGCTTAGAGGCGTACGCGGAAAAACTGTTTTTT.

This clonotype was detected many times. The J gene is TRBJ1-6, the V gene TRBV12-3 or TRBV12-4; D possibly corresponds to TRBD1 (5 bases). The CDR3 loop spans 15 amino acids. Trimming took 6 bases from V and 12 from J, leaving 21 bases between them. The CDR3 sequence: CASSPGRPSEVPLHF. The CDR3 DNA follows: TGTGCCAGCAGCCCGGGACGGCCCTCTGAGGTACCCCTCCACTTT.

The chain couples TRBV9 to TRBJ1-3; a possible D gene is TRBD1 (5 bases). V gave up 0 bases and J gave up 9 bases, with 13 bases separating them. The CDR3 loop spans 14 amino acids. CDR1 is SGDLS and CDR2 is YYNGEE in the germline V gene. This CDR3 is CASSVARQDTTIYF. DNA of the CDR3: TGTGCCAGCAGCGTAGCTCGGCAGGACACCACCATATATTTT.

This clonotype was counted only a few times. This chain joins TRBV2 and TRBJ1-6; a weak D match, TRBD1 (5 bases). Germline V gives CDR1 SNHLY, CDR2 FYNNEI. V dropped 7 bases and J dropped 6 bases, with 13 bases sitting between them. This CDR3 spans 14 amino acids. The CDR3: CASTAGELNSPLHF. The CDR3 coding sequence is TGTGCCAGCACCGCGGGGGAACTTAATTCACCCCTCCACTTT.

In this sample, this clonotype turned up many times. V is TRBV20-1 and J is TRBJ1-2; TRBD1 aligns across 8 bases. The CDR3 covers 11 residues. Germline CDR1 DFQATT, CDR2 SNEGSKA (reference sequence). The V and J ends lost 3 bases and 8 bases, in that order; junction bases with no gene match: 2. CDR3 DNA: TGCAGTGCTAGCCAGGGGGCGGGCTACACCTTC. Protein: CSASQGAGYTF.

CDR3 residues: CASVVLGQRNTEAFF. CDR3 nucleotide sequence: TGTGCCAGCGTCGTGCTTGGACAGAGGAACACTGAAGCTTTCTTT. The V gene is TRBV7-9, the J gene TRBJ1-1, with D possibly TRBD1 on 6 matching bases. Trimming shortened V by 8 bases and J by 1 base, and 17 bases separated the two germline ends. Germline values: CDR1 SEHNR, CDR2 FQNEAQ (reference sequence). This CDR3 contains 15 residues.

This clonotype was counted ten times or more. The CDR3 sequence: CATHPPRDNSPLHF. CDR3 in DNA: TGTGCCACCCACCCCCCACGGGATAATTCACCCCTCCACTTT. The chain joins TRBV2 to TRBJ1-6; D is ambiguous. The CDR3 loop spans 14 amino acids. The V end was cut by 10 bases, the J end by 5 bases, with 15 bases between. Looked up from germline, CDR1 is SNHLY and CDR2 is FYNNEI.

The table lists this clonotype with many counts. This rearrangement joins TRBV12-3 or TRBV12-4 to TRBJ2-3; TRBD2 matches 12 bases. V was pared by 8 bases and J by 5 bases, with 11 bases of the junction left unmatched. The CDR3 runs to 16 residues. CDR3 sequence reads: CASGSTSGGWGDTQYF. The CDR3 DNA sequence: TGTGCCAGCGGCTCGACTAGCGGGGGTTGGGGAGATACGCAGTATTTT.

The chain carries TRBV6-2 or TRBV6-3 and TRBJ1-5; no definite D call. The germline CDR1 and CDR2 sequences are MNHEY and SVGEGT. There are 13 residues in the CDR3. V shed 5 bases and J shed 7 bases, with 12 bases lying between them. CDR3 region: CASSAREGQPQHF. The CDR3 bases are TGTGCCAGCAGTGCGAGGGAAGGGCAGCCCCAGCATTTT.

This clonotype was recorded a few times. The chain employs TRBV9 and TRBJ2-7; the D gene is possibly TRBD1 (6 bases). V lost 4 bases and J 4 bases, leaving 24 bases between the germline ends. The CDR3 has 17 amino acids. The germline V gene encodes CDR1 SGDLS and CDR2 YYNGEE. Here the CDR3 reads CASSPPERGARGYEQYF. CDR3 DNA: TGTGCCAGCAGCCCCCCGGAACGGGGCGCTAGGGGGTACGAGCAGTACTTC.

Of note for this clonotype: The junction shows a germline mismatch at one end, possibly a read error. The chain joins TRBV5-1 to TRBJ1-6; D is unresolved. The CDR3 runs to 15 residues. Germline values: CDR1 SGHRS, CDR2 YFSETQ. CDR3 nucleotides: TGTGCCAGCAGCTCTAACCCCATATCGACTTCACCCCTCCACTTT. The encoded protein is CASSSNPISTSPLHF.

Comment on this clonotype: At one end the junction does not follow the germline gene, possibly because of a read error. J is TRBJ2-1 and V is TRBV11-2, with TRBD2 matching over 8 bases. The CDR3 has 17 residues. Germline values: CDR1 SGHAT, CDR2 FQNNGV. CDR3 in DNA: TGCGCCAGCAGCCAAGGCGGGCGGGGGGCTATTTACAATGAGCAGTTCTTC. Amino acid sequence: CASSQGGRGAIYNEQFF. The variable domain in full, with the rest retrieved from reference TRBV11-2 and TRBJ2-1, is EAGVAQSPRYKIIEKRQSVAFWCNPISGHATLYWYQQILGQGPKLLIQFQNNGVVDDSQLPKDRFSAERLKGVDSTLKIQPAKLEDSAVYLCASSQGGRGAIYNEQFFGPGTRLTVL.

This clonotype was observed at least ten times. The rearrangement uses TRBV12-3 or TRBV12-4 and TRBJ1-4; D is undetermined. The CDR3 sequence is 13 residues long. Trimming left V 6 bases short and J 8 bases short, with 13 bases between. This CDR3 is CASSLPAEEKLFF. Written as DNA, the CDR3 is TGTGCCAGCAGCCTCCCGGCCGAGGAAAAACTGTTTTTT.

This clonotype was recorded a few times. The J gene is TRBJ2-7, the V gene TRBV3-1; TRBD2 aligns across 7 bases. Germline CDR1 and CDR2: LGHDT and YNNKEL (reference sequence). CDR3 size: 15 residues. The V gene end was trimmed by 3 bases and the J gene end by 4 bases; junction bases not matched to a gene: 9. Written as DNA, the CDR3 is TGTGCCAGCAGCCATTCTTTGTCGGGGGGATACGAGCAGTACTTC. This encodes CASSHSLSGGYEQYF.

V usage is TRBV19 and J usage is TRBJ1-5; D remains unclear. Trimming stripped 1 base from V and 2 bases from J, with 9 bases between. The CDR3 extends over 15 amino acids. Germline V gene lookup returns CDR1 LNHDA and CDR2 SQIVND (reference sequence). CDR3 nucleotides: TGTGCCAGTAGTATAGGACTGCAGGGCAATCAGCCCCAGCATTTT. Its protein product is CASSIGLQGNQPQHF.

The chain has TRBV7-2 and TRBJ1-2; D remains ambiguous. Looked up from germline, CDR1 is SGHTA and CDR2 is FQGNSA. The CDR3 is 13 amino acids. The ends were cut back, 7 bases at V and 5 bases at J, with 14 bases in the middle. The chain's CDR3 is CASTHRTDYGYTF. The CDR3 region has the DNA TGTGCCAGCACCCATAGAACGGATTATGGCTACACCTTC.